The 7 T cell receptor beta chains reported below all come from one sample, sequenced in a study of T cells in Graves' hyperthyroidism and ophthalmopathy. Amplified regions were TCR beta CDR3 sequences from RNA transcripts. HTBI primers were employed in a first-round RT-PCR of the TCR CDR3. MiXCR, applied by TCRdb to the multiplex PCR reads, yields one record per CDR3 protein. Altogether roughly 500,000 distinct CDR3 sequences are present, approximately 23% being singletons, with the ten largest covering about 49%. The sample taken for sequencing was blood. The receptors were sampled from a woman in her 70s with Graves' ophthalmopathy.

This clonotype was seen a few times. The rearrangement joins TRBV20-1 to TRBJ1-5; possible D gene TRBD1, 5 bases. Germline V lookup: CDR1 DFQATT, CDR2 SNEGSKA (reference sequence). The CDR3 is made up of 12 amino acids. The V end lost 0 bases, the J end lost 9 bases, and 9 bases lay between the germline ends. CDR3 bases: TGCAGTGCTAGAGATCAGGGTTCGCCCCAGCATTTT. Translating it yields CSARDQGSPQHF.

The sample holds a few counts of this clonotype. The rearrangement joins TRBV7-6 to TRBJ2-5; D possibly corresponds to TRBD2 (5 bases). The CDR3 contains 14 residues. V was shortened by 4 bases and J by 8 bases, with 17 bases between the two germline ends. From germline, CDR1 is SGHVS and CDR2 FNYEAQ. The CDR3 region has the DNA TGTGCCAGCAGCTCCCCCTTAAGCGGCCCAACCCAGTACTTC. This sequence encodes CASSSPLSGPTQYF.

This clonotype was detected only a few times. The V gene is TRBV3-1, the J gene TRBJ1-2; 7 nucleotides line up with TRBD1. The length of the CDR3 is 15 residues. The trim removed 4 bases at V and 4 bases at J, leaving 9 bases unmatched. Germline CDR1 and CDR2: LGHDT and YNNKEL (reference sequence). CDR3 sequence (DNA): TGTGCCAGCAGCCGACAGGGTCTTGTTGGCTATGGCTACACCTTC. Amino acids: CASSRQGLVGYGYTF. Combining the CDR3 with reference TRBV3-1 and TRBJ1-2 gives the whole variable domain DTAVSQTPKYLVTQMGNDKSIKCEQNLGHDTMYWYKQDSKKFLKIMFSYNNKELIINETVPNRFSPKSPDKAHLNLHINSLELGDSAVYFCASSRQGLVGYGYTFGSGTRLTVV.

This clonotype was seen at least ten times. The V gene is TRBV30, the J gene TRBJ1-1; TRBD1 might be the D (5 bases). The germline V and J ends were trimmed by 5 bases and 1 base, with 11 bases remaining between them. The CDR3 runs 13 residues. CDR1 is GTSNPN and CDR2 is SVGIG in the germline V gene (reference sequence). The CDR3 protein is CAWRGRGNTEAFF. The DNA of the CDR3 is TGTGCCTGGCGCGGAAGGGGGAACACTGAAGCTTTCTTT.

This clonotype was counted ten times or more. This chain connects TRBV6-1 to TRBJ1-1; D might be TRBD1 (6 bases). The V end was cut by 5 bases, the J end by 6 bases, with 13 bases between. CDR3 length equals 13 residues. The germline CDR1 and CDR2 sequences are MNHNS and SASEGT. The CDR3 spells CASSSYRAAEAFF. The CDR3 DNA reads TGTGCCAGCAGTTCTTACAGGGCTGCTGAAGCTTTCTTT.

There are a few counts of this clonotype. The chain joins TRBV28 to TRBJ1-4; D possibly corresponds to TRBD1 (6 bases). CDR1 and CDR2 (germline): MDHEN, SYDVKM. This CDR3 spans 18 amino acids. Deletions cut 3 bases from V and 8 bases from J, with 25 bases between. DNA for the CDR3: TGTGCCAGCAGTTTTGGCAGGGGTTGGGTTGGGGTTTCCGAAAAACTGTTTTTT. Translating gives CASSFGRGWVGVSEKLFF. Using reference TRBV28 and TRBJ1-4 for the parts outside the CDR3, the full variable domain is DVKVTQSSRYLVKRTGEKVFLECVQDMDHENMFWYRQDPGLGLRLIYFSYDVKMKEKGDIPEGYSVSREKKERFSLILESASTNQTSMYLCASSFGRGWVGVSEKLFFGSGTQLSVL.

This clonotype was picked up a small number of times. This rearrangement joins TRBV28 to TRBJ2-2, with D uncertain. Germline lookup yields CDR1 MDHEN and CDR2 SYDVKM. V was pared by 5 bases and J by 3 bases, with 4 bases between. CDR3 size: 12 residues. Here the CDR3 DNA reads TGTGCCAGCAGTACACACACCGGGGAGCTGTTTTTT. As protein: CASSTHTGELFF.